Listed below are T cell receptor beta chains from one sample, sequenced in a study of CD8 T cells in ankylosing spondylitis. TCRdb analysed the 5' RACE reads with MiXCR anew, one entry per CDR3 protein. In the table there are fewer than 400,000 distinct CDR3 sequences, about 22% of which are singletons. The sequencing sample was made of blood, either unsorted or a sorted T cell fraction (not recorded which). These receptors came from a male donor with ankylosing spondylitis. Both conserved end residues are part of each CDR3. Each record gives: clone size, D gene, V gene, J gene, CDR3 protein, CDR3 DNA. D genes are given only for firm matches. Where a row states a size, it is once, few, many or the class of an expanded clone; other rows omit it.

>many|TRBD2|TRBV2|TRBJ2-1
CASSYPGTRVDEQFF
TGTGCCAGCAGTTATCCCGGGACTAGGGTAGATGAGCAGTTCTTC
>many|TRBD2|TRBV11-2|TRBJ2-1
CASSLDSGGKVGNEQFF
TGTGCCAGCAGCTTAGACTCGGGAGGGAAGGTGGGAAATGAGCAGTTCTTC
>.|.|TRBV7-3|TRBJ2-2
CASSLDSRGTGELFF
TGTGCCAGCAGCTTAGACTCCAGGGGCACCGGGGAGCTGTTTTTT
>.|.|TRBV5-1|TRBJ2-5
CASSLGEKGAQYF
TGCGCCAGCAGCTTGGGAGAAAAAGGGGCCCAGTACTTC
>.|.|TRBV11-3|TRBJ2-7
CASSLDQGGVSYEQYF
TGTGCCAGCAGCTTAGATCAGGGCGGGGTCTCCTACGAGCAGTACTTC
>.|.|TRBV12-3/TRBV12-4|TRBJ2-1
CASLAEYNEQFF
TGTGCCAGTTTAGCGGAGTACAATGAGCAGTTCTTC
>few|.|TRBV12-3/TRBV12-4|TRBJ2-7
CASAGQISYEQYF
TGTGCCAGCGCGGGACAGATATCCTACGAGCAGTACTTC
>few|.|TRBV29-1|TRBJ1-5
CSVEVGKNQPQHF
TGCAGCGTTGAAGTGGGGAAGAATCAGCCCCAGCATTTT
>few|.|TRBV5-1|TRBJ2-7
CASSLTGQLLEQYF
TGCGCCAGCAGCTTGACAGGACAACTTCTCGAGCAGTACTTC
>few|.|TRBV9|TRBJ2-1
CASSGPRAWGNEQFF
TGTGCCAGCAGCGGTCCTAGAGCCTGGGGCAATGAGCAGTTCTTC
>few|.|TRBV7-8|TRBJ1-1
CASSLSGATEAFF
TGTGCCAGCAGCCTCTCAGGGGCCACTGAAGCTTTCTTT
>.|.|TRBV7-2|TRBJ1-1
CASSNSQNSWTEAFF
TGTGCCAGCAGCAACTCCCAGAACTCGTGGACTGAAGCTTTCTTT
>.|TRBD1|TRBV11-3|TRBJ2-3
CASSSRGQGPTDTQYF
TGTGCCAGCAGCTCCCGAGGACAGGGACCCACAGATACGCAGTATTTT
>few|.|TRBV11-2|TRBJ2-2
CASNSQGRRTGELFF
TGTGCCAGCAACTCCCAGGGTCGTCGCACCGGGGAGCTGTTTTTT
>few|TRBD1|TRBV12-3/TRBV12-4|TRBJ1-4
CASSYIRSGTGRKGNEKLFF
TGTGCCAGCAGTTACATCCGTTCCGGGACAGGGAGAAAGGGTAATGAAAAACTGTTTTTT